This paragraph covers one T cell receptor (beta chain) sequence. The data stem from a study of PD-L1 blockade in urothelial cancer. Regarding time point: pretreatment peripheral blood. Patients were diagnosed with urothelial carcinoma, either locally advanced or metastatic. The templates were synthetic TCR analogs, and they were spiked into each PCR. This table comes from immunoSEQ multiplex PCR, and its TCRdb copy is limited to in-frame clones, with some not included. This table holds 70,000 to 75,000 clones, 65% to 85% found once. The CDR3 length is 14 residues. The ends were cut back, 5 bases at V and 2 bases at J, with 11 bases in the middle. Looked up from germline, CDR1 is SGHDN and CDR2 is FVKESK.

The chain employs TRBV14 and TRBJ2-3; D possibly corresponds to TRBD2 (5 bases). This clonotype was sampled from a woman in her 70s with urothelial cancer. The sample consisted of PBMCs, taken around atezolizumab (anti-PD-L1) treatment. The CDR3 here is CASSGGLLTDTQYF. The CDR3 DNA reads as TGTGCCAGCAGCGGTGGACTTCTCACAGATACGCAGTATTTT. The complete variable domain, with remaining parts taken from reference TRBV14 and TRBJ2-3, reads EAGVTQFPSHSVIEKGQTVTLRCDPISGHDNLYWYRRVMGKEIKFLLHFVKESKQDESGMPNNRFLAERTGGTYSTLKVQPAELEDSGVYFCASSGGLLTDTQYFGPGTRLTVL.